One and the same sample provided the 31 T cell receptor beta chains below, sequenced in a study of T cell responses to AZD1222 COVID-19 vaccine. The protocol was immunoSEQ multiplex PCR, while the TCRdb copy is restricted to in-frame clones and leaves out a portion. The sample yields 100,000 to 140,000 clones, nearly 90% seen once. The material sequenced was peripheral blood, taken 28 days after the second AZD1222 dose. These receptors all come from an adult who received the AZD1222 COVID-19 vaccine.

A few counts support this clone. The chain has TRBV19 and TRBJ2-2; D may be TRBD1 or TRBD2 (5 bases each). V shed 5 bases and J shed 6 bases, with 13 bases lying between them. Germline V gene lookup returns CDR1 LNHDA and CDR2 SQIVND (reference sequence). This CDR3 spans 14 amino acids. For the CDR3, the DNA is TGTGCCAGTAGTCCGGCCCGGGGACCCGGGGAGCTGTTTTTT. This codes for CASSPARGPGELFF.

The chain recombines TRBV12-3 or TRBV12-4 with TRBJ1-2, with TRBD1 matching 11 bases. Trimming cost V 6 bases and J 5 bases; bases outside gene matches: 2. The length of the CDR3 is 13 residues. The CDR3 bases are TGTGCCAGCAGCCGGGACAGGGGGTATGGCTACACCTTC. Its protein is CASSRDRGYGYTF.

The chain uses TRBV5-5 and TRBJ1-6; no definite D call. This CDR3 has 14 amino acids. The germline V gene encodes CDR1 SGHKS and CDR2 YYEKEE (reference sequence). V was trimmed by 0 bases and J by 7 bases, leaving 8 bases between them. The CDR3 DNA reads TGTGCCAGCAGCTTGGCCGAAACAAATTCACCCCTCCACTTT. Translated, it gives CASSLAETNSPLHF.

The CDR3 here is CASSSRQGPSQPQHF. The DNA for the CDR3 is TGTGCCAGCAGCTCCCGACAGGGCCCTAGTCAGCCCCAGCATTTT. The chain combines TRBV7-8 with TRBJ1-5; TRBD1 aligns across 7 bases. Germline V CDR1 and CDR2: SGHVS, FQNEAQ. The CDR3 consists of 15 residues. V lost 4 bases and J lost 6; bases outside the gene matches: 9.

This rearrangement joins TRBV5-6 to TRBJ1-5; the D gene is possibly TRBD1 (5 bases). Germline V gene lookup returns CDR1 SGHDT and CDR2 YYEEEE. This CDR3 region has 15 residues. V was clipped by 5 bases and J by 5 bases, with 17 bases between them. The CDR3 nucleotides read TGTGCCAGCAGTCGGATGGGGGAATTTGATCAGCCCCAGCATTTT. It codes for CASSRMGEFDQPQHF.

The V gene is TRBV6-5, the J gene TRBJ1-2; 8 positions match TRBD1. Germline trimming cut 7 bases from V and 8 bases from J; bases unmatched to any gene: 12. This CDR3 has 14 residues. Per germline, CDR1 MNHEY and CDR2 SVGAGI. CDR3: CASTPTGADRGYTF. CDR3 coding DNA: TGTGCCAGCACCCCGACAGGGGCGGATCGGGGCTACACCTTC.

A note on this clone: This specimen includes other DNA sequences encoding the same CDR3. In nucleotides, the CDR3 is TGCGCCAGCAGCTTGGGAGGCTACGAGCAGTACTTC. It translates to CASSLGGYEQYF. This chain links TRBV5-1 with TRBJ2-7; D remains unclear. This CDR3 is 12 amino acids long. The germline gives CDR1 SGHRS, CDR2 YFSETQ. Trimming pared 0 bases from V and 3 bases from J, leaving 4 bases between.

To note about this clone: In the same sample, other DNA sequences code for this CDR3. V and J are TRBV10-1 and TRBJ2-1; 8 nucleotides match TRBD2. V was pared by 4 bases and J by 5 bases, with 4 bases of the junction left unmatched. CDR3 size: 14 residues. CDR1 and CDR2 (germline): WNHNN, SYGVQD (reference sequence). CDR3 amino acids: CASSVAGGHNEQFF. CDR3 coding DNA: TGCGCCAGCAGTGTGGCGGGGGGCCACAATGAGCAGTTCTTC.

J is TRBJ1-5 and V is TRBV18; the D gene is possibly TRBD1 (5 bases). With 2 bases removed from V and 3 bases from J, the gap between germline ends came to 8 bases. The CDR3 is 14 amino acids. The germline V gene has CDR1 KGHSH and CDR2 LQKENI. The CDR3 loop is CASSPAGSNQPQHF. For the CDR3, the DNA is TGTGCCAGCTCACCAGCAGGGTCCAATCAGCCCCAGCATTTT.

This clone was seen a single time. The V and J genes are TRBV5-6 and TRBJ2-7, with unresolved D. CDR3 length equals 11 residues. Trimming took 5 bases from V and 3 from J, leaving 6 bases between them. Germline CDR1 and CDR2: SGHDT and YYEEEE. The CDR3 region is CASSQNYEQYF. The CDR3 DNA reads TGTGCCAGCAGTCAAAACTACGAGCAGTACTTC.

The gene calls are TRBV7-9 and TRBJ1-2; TRBD1 might be the D (6 bases). V lost 2 bases and J 3 bases, leaving 7 bases between the germline ends. The CDR3 extends over 13 amino acids. Per the germline V gene, CDR1 is SEHNR and CDR2 is FQNEAQ (reference sequence). CDR3 loop: CASSLNRDYGYTF. Written as DNA, the CDR3 is TGTGCCAGCAGCTTAAACAGGGACTATGGCTACACCTTC.

Written as DNA, the CDR3 is TGTGCCAGCAGCATGGGAGAGGATCAGCCCCAGCATTTT. This translates into CASSMGEDQPQHF. J is TRBJ1-5 and V is TRBV7-3; D ambiguous. V was pared by 5 bases and J by 5 bases, with 10 bases between. This CDR3 is built from 13 residues. The V gene's germline CDR1 is SGHTA and CDR2 FQGTGA.

The chain recombines TRBV4-1 with TRBJ1-5; no reliable D call. The V gene lost 3 bases and the J gene lost 0 bases, with 9 bases spanning the gap. CDR1 is MGHRA and CDR2 is YSYEKL in the germline V gene. The CDR3 spans 15 residues. The CDR3 nucleotides read TGCGCCAGCAGCCAGCGCGAGGATAGCAATCAGCCCCAGCATTTT. Amino acids: CASSQREDSNQPQHF.

The gene calls are TRBV6-5 and TRBJ2-1; 11 bases line up with TRBD1. Per germline, CDR1 MNHEY and CDR2 SVGAGI. The CDR3 length is 15 residues. V was clipped by 6 bases and J by 12 bases; unmatched bases: 13. The DNA for the CDR3 is TGTGCCAGCAGCCCGGACAGGGGGCTCTGGGGGACGCAGTTCTTC. Protein: CASSPDRGLWGTQFF.

J is TRBJ1-5 and V is TRBV2; D gene ambiguous. Germline V gene data show CDR1 as SNHLY and CDR2 as FYNNEI. The CDR3 loop spans 13 amino acids. Trimming took 6 bases from V and 6 from J, leaving 12 bases between them. The CDR3 loop is CASSSEGVQPQHF. CDR3 in DNA: TGTGCCAGCAGCTCGGAAGGTGTTCAGCCCCAGCATTTT.

The V gene is TRBV19, the J gene TRBJ2-5; 11 nucleotides align to TRBD2. CDR1 LNHDA and CDR2 SQIVND come from the germline V gene (reference sequence). Losses at the gene ends were 7 bases for V and 5 bases for J; bases not matched to a gene: 6. The CDR3 runs to 14 residues. CDR3 nucleotides: TGTGCCAGTAAAACTAGCGGGGGCGGTGAGACCCAGTACTTC. Its protein is CASKTSGGGETQYF.

The J gene is TRBJ1-1, the V gene TRBV10-3; a possible D gene is TRBD1 (6 bases). The CDR3 sequence is 15 residues long. The V end lost 0 bases, the J end lost 5 bases, and 13 bases lay between the germline ends. Germline loops: CDR1 ENHRY, CDR2 SYGVKD. The CDR3 loop is CAISESVQGRTEAFF. As DNA, the CDR3 is TGTGCCATCAGTGAGTCGGTTCAGGGGCGGACTGAAGCTTTCTTT.

The chain employs TRBV7-9 and TRBJ1-2, with TRBD1 as a possible D gene (5 bases). Germline values: CDR1 SEHNR, CDR2 FQNEAQ (reference sequence). This CDR3 contains 13 residues. Trimming removed 5 bases from V and 8 bases from J, with 15 bases in between. The CDR3 loop is CASSVQGLQGYTF. CDR3 DNA: TGTGCCAGCAGCGTCCAGGGACTGCAAGGCTACACCTTC.

The V gene is TRBV9, the J gene TRBJ1-6; D possibly corresponds to TRBD1 (5 bases). This CDR3 is 13 amino acids long. V lost 9 bases to trimming and J lost 7 bases, with 14 bases between them. The germline CDR1 and CDR2 sequences are SGDLS and YYNGEE. CDR3 nucleotide sequence: TGTGCCAACCCAACAGGAGGCAATTCACCCCTCCACTTT. Encoded protein: CANPTGGNSPLHF.

V and J are TRBV19 and TRBJ1-3; D is undetermined. CDR3 length equals 13 residues. The V gene lost 8 bases and the J gene lost 0 bases, with 8 bases spanning the gap. Germline CDR1 and CDR2: LNHDA and SQIVND (reference sequence). The CDR3 DNA follows: TGTGCCAGTGCACTGGCCTCTGGAAACACCATATATTTT. This sequence encodes CASALASGNTIYF.

V gene TRBV7-9 combines with J gene TRBJ2-2; the match to TRBD1 covers 7 bases. CDR3 length: 16 residues. The germline V gene encodes CDR1 SEHNR and CDR2 FQNEAQ (reference sequence). Trimming at V came to 5 bases and at J to 3 bases, leaving 9 bases not matched to a gene. The CDR3, as DNA: TGTGCCAGCAGCCGAATTACAGGGGCGGACACCGGGGAGCTGTTTTTT. Translation: CASSRITGADTGELFF.

In its sample, this clone was seen once. The V call is TRBV27, the J call TRBJ2-5; 7 nucleotides agree with TRBD2. The length of the CDR3 is 16 residues. J gave up 3 bases and V 3 bases, and 10 bases lay outside the gene matches. Germline CDR1 is MNHEY and CDR2 is SMNVEV (reference sequence). CDR3 region: CASSFLSQGGKETQYF. The CDR3 DNA reads TGTGCCAGCAGTTTCCTCTCCCAGGGAGGGAAAGAGACCCAGTACTTC.

This clone was found a few times. The J gene is TRBJ1-2, the V gene TRBV5-4, with D perhaps TRBD1 (6 bases). Germline CDR1 reads SGHNT; CDR2 reads YYREEE (reference sequence). This CDR3 is 17 amino acids long. V shed 3 bases and J shed 3 bases, with 21 bases lying between them. CDR3 in DNA: TGTGCCAGCAGCTCCCACTCCTCCTTACAGGGTTACTATGGCTACACCTTC. This encodes CASSSHSSLQGYYGYTF.

The rearrangement links TRBV5-1 to TRBJ1-1; D unclear. Germline V lookup: CDR1 SGHRS, CDR2 YFSETQ. This CDR3 has 15 amino acids. V lost 1 base to trimming and J lost 0 bases, with 10 bases between them. CDR3 sequence: CASSLSGDLNTEAFF. CDR3 DNA sequence: TGCGCCAGCAGCTTGAGTGGGGATTTGAACACTGAAGCTTTCTTT.

The chain links TRBV2 to TRBJ1-2, with 7 bases matching TRBD1. This CDR3 region has 13 residues. Per the germline V gene, CDR1 is SNHLY and CDR2 is FYNNEI. V lost 4 bases to trimming and J lost 6 bases; unmatched junction nucleotides: 5. The CDR3 is CASSGQGVDGYTF. CDR3 nucleotide sequence: TGTGCCAGCAGTGGACAGGGAGTGGATGGCTACACCTTC. Looking up the rest from reference TRBV2 and TRBJ1-2 gives the full variable domain: EPEVTQTPSHQVTQMGQEVILRCVPISNHLYFYWYRQILGQKVEFLVSFYNNEISEKSEIFDDQFSVERPDGSNFTLKIRSTKLEDSAMYFCASSGQGVDGYTFGSGTRLTVV.

This clone was observed once. This chain joins TRBV28 and TRBJ2-1, with 9 bases identical to TRBD1. The CDR3 covers 16 residues. V shed 8 bases and J 5 bases; nucleotides not matched to a gene: 13. Germline CDR1 reads MDHEN; CDR2 reads SYDVKM. The CDR3 protein is CASEGTGYSKNNEQFF. The CDR3 bases are TGTGCCAGCGAAGGGACAGGGTATTCAAAAAACAATGAGCAGTTCTTC.

DNA of the CDR3: TGTGCCAGCAGCCTAGCTGTTGACGTAGGTTCACCCCTCCACTTT. It encodes CASSLAVDVGSPLHF. This chain connects TRBV5-4 to TRBJ1-6; no firm D call. Trimming pared 4 bases from V and 9 bases from J, leaving 17 bases between. This CDR3 comprises 15 residues. Germline V gene data show CDR1 as SGHNT and CDR2 as YYREEE (reference sequence).

CDR3 DNA: TGTGCCAGTAGTTACGGCAGGGGAAACTATGGCTACACCTTC. Its translation is CASSYGRGNYGYTF. This chain links TRBV19 with TRBJ1-2; perhaps TRBD1 as D (6 bases). The ends were cut back, 5 bases at V and 2 bases at J, with 12 bases in the middle. The CDR3 runs 14 residues. The germline gives CDR1 LNHDA, CDR2 SQIVND (reference sequence).

The rearrangement joins TRBV10-2 to TRBJ1-1, with D perhaps matching TRBD1 (5 bases). Germline lookup yields CDR1 WSHSY and CDR2 SAAADI. The V gene lost 6 bases and the J gene lost 4 bases, with 15 bases spanning the gap. CDR3 length equals 14 residues. The CDR3 nucleotides read TGCGCCAGCAGCGGGGAGGGGCCATTCACTGAAGCTTTCTTT. Translated, it gives CASSGEGPFTEAFF.

V is TRBV29-1 and J is TRBJ1-1, with 7 positions matching TRBD1. V gave up 7 bases and J gave up 3 bases; unmatched junction bases: 8. Germline loops: CDR1 SQVTM, CDR2 ANQGSEA. There are 13 residues in the CDR3. CDR3 bases: TGCAGCGGGGGTAAGGGGGCGGACACTGAAGCTTTCTTT. It encodes CSGGKGADTEAFF.

The chain uses TRBV5-8 and TRBJ1-1; D not resolved. The V end was cut by 1 base, the J end by 4 bases, with 11 bases between. CDR3 size: 14 residues. Germline CDR1 reads SGHTS; CDR2 reads YDEGEE. CDR3 amino acids: CASSLYTVLTEAFF. In DNA form, the CDR3 reads TGTGCCAGCAGCTTGTATACGGTCCTCACTGAAGCTTTCTTT.